This T cell receptor beta chain was captured by sequencing in a study of T-cell memory formation after mild COVID-19. TCRdb reprocessed the 5' RACE reads with MiXCR, giving one entry per CDR3 protein. In the table there are approximately 300,000 distinct CDR3 sequences, approximately 20% of which are singletons. This clonotype was observed at least ten times. This clonotype originated in a man aged 18 to 30 who had mild COVID-19 (a few samples of this study predate the infection). Cell type and time point are not known. What was sequenced was PBMCs or a T cell subset sorted from them (not recorded which).

CDR3 loop: CASSLGQGNVLTF. For the CDR3, the DNA is TGTGCCAGCAGCTTAGGACAGGGCAACGTCCTGACTTTC. The V and J genes are TRBV7-2 and TRBJ2-6; 7 bases are a match to TRBD1. The germline V gene encodes CDR1 SGHTA and CDR2 FQGNSA. After removal of 1 base from V and 9 bases from J, the junction contained 0 bases not matched to a gene. The CDR3 extends over 13 amino acids. Combining the CDR3 with reference TRBV7-2 and TRBJ2-6 gives the whole variable domain GAGVSQSPSNKVTEKGKDVELRCDPISGHTALYWYRQSLGQGLEFLIYFQGNSAPDKSGLPSDRFSAERTGGSVSTLTIQRTQQEDSAVYLCASSLGQGNVLTFGAGSRLTVL.